These 17 T cell receptor beta chains came from one sample sequenced in a study of glioma-infiltrating T cells. TCR alpha and beta CDR3 regions were amplified from RNA using iRepertoire nested multiplex PCR. TCRdb passed the multiplex PCR reads through MiXCR, listing each CDR3 protein once. This table has more than 300,000 distinct CDR3 sequences, 41% appearing once. The sequenced sample consisted of glioma tissue, nonneoplastic brain tissue, or PBMCs (not recorded which). The receptors were sampled from a human donor with low-grade glioma or glioblastoma, undergoing nonglioma brain surgery, or in good health (not recorded which).

This clonotype was recorded a few times. Likely a read error: the CDR3 ends without its conserved phenylalanine or tryptophan. The chain couples TRBV27 to TRBJ2-3; 9 bases align to TRBD2. The germline V gene has CDR1 MNHEY and CDR2 SMNVEV (reference sequence). The CDR3 sequence is 14 residues long. CDR3 in amino acids: CAISAGGPTDTQYL. CDR3 in DNA: TGTGCCATCAGTGCGGGAGGGCCCACAGATACGCAGTATTTA.

As regards this clonotype: Just one base apart from a much larger clone, this may be a read error. The chain joins TRBV28 to TRBJ1-5; D gene ambiguous. Germline V CDR1 and CDR2: MDHEN, SYDVKM. CDR3 length equals 12 residues. The CDR3 coding sequence is TGTGCCAGCAGTAACTCCTTACAGCCCCGGCATTTT. Translation gives CASSNSLQPRHF.

This clonotype was counted a few times. The J gene is TRBJ2-4, the V gene TRBV28; the match to TRBD2 covers 10 bases. V shed 3 bases, J shed 0 bases, and the junction held 2 bases outside the gene matches. There are 16 residues in the CDR3. Germline V gene sequence: CDR1 MDHEN, CDR2 SYDVKM. CDR3 coding DNA: TGTGCCAGCAGTTTCCAGCGGGAGGGAGCCAAAAACATTCAGTACTTC. It encodes CASSFQREGAKNIQYF.

This clonotype was counted only a few times. The chain uses TRBV12-3 or TRBV12-4 and TRBJ1-1; D is undetermined. V gave up 6 bases and J gave up 0 bases, with 17 bases separating them. CDR3 length: 16 residues. CDR3 coding DNA: TGTGCCAGCAGCCCCTTAAGGCCAACAATGAACACTGAAGCTTTCTTT. Its translation: CASSPLRPTMNTEAFF.

This clonotype was found many times. This chain joins TRBV6-1 and TRBJ2-5; D remains ambiguous. V lost 6 bases and J 3 bases, leaving 5 bases between the germline ends. CDR1 and CDR2 (germline): MNHNS, SASEGT. This CDR3 has 11 amino acids. CDR3 sequence: CASSVEETQYF. CDR3 DNA sequence: TGTGCCAGCAGCGTAGAAGAGACCCAGTACTTC.

There are many counts of this clonotype. The rearrangement links TRBV27 to TRBJ1-4, with 9 bases lining up with TRBD1. Germline values: CDR1 MNHEY, CDR2 SMNVEV (reference sequence). V lost 6 bases to trimming and J lost 6 bases; unmatched junction nucleotides: 5. This CDR3 contains 14 residues. This CDR3 is CASRSQGADEKLFF. The DNA for the CDR3 is TGTGCCAGCAGGTCACAGGGGGCGGATGAAAAACTGTTTTTT.

There are a few counts of this clonotype. This chain joins TRBV7-2 and TRBJ2-1, with D possibly being TRBD2 (6 bases). Germline V gene sequence: CDR1 SGHTA, CDR2 FQGNSA. The CDR3 contains 13 residues. Trimming left V 2 bases short and J 9 bases short, with 11 bases between. Here the CDR3 reads CASSLTGGSEQFF. CDR3 sequence (DNA): TGTGCCAGCAGCTTAACCGGAGGGAGTGAGCAGTTCTTC.

This clonotype turned up a few times. The chain has TRBV20-1 and TRBJ2-7; 8 bases fit TRBD1. Germline CDR1 is DFQATT and CDR2 is SNEGSKA (reference sequence). The CDR3 length is 15 residues. V was clipped by 2 bases and J by 0 bases; unmatched bases: 6. The CDR3 nucleotides read TGCAGTGCTAGATCCGGGACAGGAGTCTCCTACGAGCAGTACTTC. This gives the protein CSARSGTGVSYEQYF.

As for this clonotype: The junction shows a germline mismatch at one end, possibly a read error. The chain combines TRBV7-2 with TRBJ1-1, with TRBD1 as a possible D gene (6 bases). CDR3 length: 14 residues. Germline loops: CDR1 SGHTA, CDR2 FQGNSA. CDR3 sequence: CASSPTGLNTKAFF. CDR3 nucleotide sequence: TGCGCCAGCAGCCCGACAGGACTTAACACTAAAGCTTTCTTT.

Points on this clonotype: Its ends do not fully match the called genes, so a read error is possible. V and J are TRBV20-1 and TRBJ2-3, with TRBD2 as a possible D gene (6 bases). This CDR3 region has 14 residues. Germline V lookup: CDR1 DFQATT, CDR2 SNEGSKA (reference sequence). DNA for the CDR3: TGCAGTGCGTCCTACGGGGGAGAAACAGATACGCGGTATTTT. The encoded protein is CSASYGGETDTRYF.

Details on this clonotype: This may be a read error: a much more frequent sequence differs by one nucleotide. This chain uses TRBV20-1 with TRBJ1-1; 8 positions agree with TRBD1. The CDR3 has 10 residues. J gave up 12 bases and V 6 bases, and 6 bases lay outside the gene matches. Germline CDR1 DFQATT, CDR2 SNEGSKA (reference sequence). CDR3 coding DNA: TGCAGTGCAGCGGGGGACAGGTCTTTCTTT. Residues: CSAAGDRSFF.

The chain links TRBV7-2 to TRBJ2-1, with D tentatively TRBD2 (6 bases). Germline V gene data show CDR1 as SGHTA and CDR2 as FQGNSA. The CDR3 has 13 residues. Between the trimmed V and J ends, which lost 5 bases and 6 bases, there was a span of 11 bases. CDR3 sequence reads: CASSPWRANEQFF. The CDR3 DNA is TGTGCCAGCAGCCCCTGGAGGGCCAATGAGCAGTTCTTC. The full variable domain, in which reference TRBV7-2 and TRBJ2-1 provide the parts outside the CDR3, is GAGVSQSPSNKVTEKGKDVELRCDPISGHTALYWYRQSLGQGLEFLIYFQGNSAPDKSGLPSDRFSAERTGGSVSTLTIQRTQQEDSAVYLCASSPWRANEQFFGPGTRLTVL.

V is TRBV27 and J is TRBJ2-5; 9 nucleotides match TRBD1. The CDR3 is 14 residues long. The junction had 8 bases not matched to a gene; V was cut back by 5 bases and J by 7 bases. Germline V CDR1 and CDR2: MNHEY, SMNVEV (reference sequence). In nucleotides, the CDR3 is TGTGCCAGCAGTGGTAGGACAGGGGCAGGGACCCAGTACTTC. It yields the protein CASSGRTGAGTQYF.

The rearrangement links TRBV28 to TRBJ1-4, with 7 bases lining up with TRBD1. The junction had 11 bases not matched to a gene; V was cut back by 8 bases and J by 5 bases. The germline V gene encodes CDR1 MDHEN and CDR2 SYDVKM. The CDR3 loop spans 15 amino acids. For the CDR3, the DNA is TGTGCCAGCTCTCGACAGGGTTTTGGGAATGAAAAACTGTTTTTT. Protein product: CASSRQGFGNEKLFF.

Concerning this clonotype itself: A read error is possible here, since a much larger clone lies one base away. As the CDR3 is not closed by the conserved phenylalanine or tryptophan, this likely results from a read error. This chain connects TRBV15 to TRBJ1-6; D remains ambiguous. Germline assignment: CDR1 LNHNV and CDR2 YYDKDF (reference sequence). Deletions cut 0 bases from V and 5 bases from J, with 2 bases between. CDR3 length equals 13 residues. The CDR3 region is CATSREHNSPLHS. DNA of the CDR3: TGTGCCACCAGCAGAGAGCATAATTCACCCCTCCACTCT.

Regarding this clonotype: A much larger clonotype is one base distant, so this may be a read error. The chain uses TRBV27 and TRBJ2-5; D is uncertain. Germline-derived CDR1 and CDR2 are MNHEY and SMNVEV (reference sequence). V lost 2 bases and J 4 bases, leaving 8 bases between the germline ends. This CDR3 spans 13 amino acids. CDR3 loop: CASSLTVGETQYF. The CDR3 DNA reads TGTGCCAGCAGTTTAACGGTTGGAGAGACCCAGTACTTC.

The chain has TRBV4-1 and TRBJ2-3; 9 nucleotides line up with TRBD1. V lost 1 base, J lost 2 bases, and 10 bases stayed unmatched. From germline, CDR1 is MGHRA and CDR2 YSYEKL. The CDR3 has 18 amino acids. CDR3 coding DNA: TGCGCCAGCAGCCAAGTCCCCCCCGGGACAGGGTACACAGATACGCAGTATTTT. Amino acids: CASSQVPPGTGYTDTQYF.